The rows below give T cell receptor beta chains drawn from one sample of a study of regulatory T cells in long-lasting Graves disease. TCRdb processed the multiplex PCR reads anew with MiXCR; each CDR3 protein has one entry. The sample has 360,000 or so distinct CDR3 sequences, under 20% seen once. The same data also went into a second study, on T cells in Graves' hyperthyroidism and ophthalmopathy.

The sequencing here drew on peripheral blood mononuclear cells (PBMCs), taken at new diagnosis, from a patient treated with antithyroid drugs. The source is a young woman with Graves disease. The CDR3 runs from the conserved cysteine through the conserved F or W. The order of the fields is V gene, J gene, clone size, D gene, CDR3 protein, CDR3 DNA. The D gene is left open where the match is weak. Clone size is stated in some rows and not others, as once, few, many or a class when expanded.

>TRBV28|TRBJ1-2|many|.
CASTGSLYGYTF
TGTGCCAGCACTGGCAGCCTCTATGGCTACACCTTC
>TRBV18|TRBJ2-5|many|TRBD2
CASSPPGLGGETQYF
TGTGCCAGCTCCCCCCCGGGACTAGGGGGAGAGACCCAGTACTTC
>TRBV6-2/TRBV6-3|TRBJ2-5|many|TRBD1
CASGGQGASETQYF
TGTGCCAGCGGCGGACAGGGGGCTAGCGAGACCCAGTACTTC
>TRBV5-4|TRBJ2-3|many|.
CASGRMGDTQYF
TGTGCCAGCGGCAGAATGGGGGATACGCAGTATTTT
>TRBV7-9|TRBJ2-7|many|TRBD2
CASSPLGVSGSPSNEQYF
TGTGCCAGCAGCCCCTTGGGCGTTAGCGGGAGTCCTTCCAACGAGCAGTACTTC
>TRBV6-9|TRBJ1-5|many|.
CASSYRDGNQPQHF
TGTGCCAGCAGTTACAGGGACGGCAATCAGCCCCAGCATTTT
>TRBV9|TRBJ2-1|many|.
CASSVDLKGYNEQFF
TGTGCCAGCAGCGTAGACCTCAAGGGATACAATGAGCAGTTCTTC
>TRBV5-5|TRBJ2-1|many|TRBD2
CASSFGLALSTYNEQFF
TGTGCCAGCAGCTTCGGACTAGCCTTAAGCACCTACAATGAGCAGTTCTTC
>TRBV20-1|TRBJ2-7|many|TRBD1
CSARETGDREQYF
TGCAGTGCTAGAGAGACAGGGGATCGCGAGCAGTACTTC
>TRBV5-1|TRBJ1-4|many|TRBD1
CASSPVPGQGDEKLFF
TGCGCCAGCAGCCCCGTGCCGGGACAGGGTGATGAAAAACTGTTTTTT
>TRBV5-1|TRBJ1-1|many|.
CASRGGSNTEAFF
TGCGCCAGCAGGGGAGGATCGAACACTGAAGCTTTCTTT
>TRBV12-3/TRBV12-4|TRBJ2-2|many|.
CASSSTVSNTGELFF
TGTGCCAGCAGTTCGACAGTTTCGAACACCGGGGAGCTGTTTTTT
>TRBV5-1|TRBJ2-1|.|.
CASSTGASGFYNEQFF
TGCGCCAGCAGTACGGGGGCTAGCGGATTCTACAATGAGCAGTTCTTC
>TRBV6-1|TRBJ2-7|few|TRBD2
CATQLAGGSYEQYF
TGTGCCACCCAACTAGCGGGGGGTTCCTACGAGCAGTACTTC
>TRBV6-5|TRBJ1-6|many|.
CASSYLTGTRNSPLHF
TGTGCCAGCAGTTACCTTACCGGGACTCGGAATTCACCCCTCCACTTT
>TRBV18|TRBJ2-2|many|.
CASSPRRGRDTGELFF
TGTGCCAGCTCACCACGGAGGGGGCGCGACACCGGGGAGCTGTTTTTT
>TRBV3-1|TRBJ1-4|many|.
CASSPYGATASQLFF
TGTGCCAGCAGCCCTTATGGGGCTACAGCGTCTCAACTGTTTTTT
>TRBV27|TRBJ1-2|many|.
CASSPISGGYTF
TGTGCCAGCAGTCCCATTTCGGGGGGCTACACCTTC
>TRBV2|TRBJ1-2|many|.
CASSEGGYTF
TGTGCCAGCAGTGAGGGAGGCTACACCTTC
>TRBV6-2/TRBV6-3|TRBJ2-7|few|.
CATGTYEQYF
TGTGCCACCGGGACCTACGAGCAGTACTTC
>TRBV15|TRBJ1-5|.|.
CATSDRGLSNQPQHF
TGTGCCACCAGCGACAGAGGGCTTAGCAATCAGCCCCAGCATTTT
>TRBV20-1|TRBJ2-5|many|.
CSADPGGFATQYF
TGCAGTGCGGACCCAGGGGGGTTCGCGACCCAGTACTTC
>TRBV5-5|TRBJ1-2|.|.
CASSEPGHIYGYTF
TGTGCCAGCAGCGAGCCGGGCCACATCTATGGCTACACCTTC